A selection of T cell receptor beta chains follows, all from one sample in a study of cytomegalovirus exposure and HLA in healthy donors. Profiled with immunoSEQ multiplex PCR; TCRdb holds only in-frame clones, not every one. The sample has 150,000 to 180,000 clones, roughly 80% seen once; the top ten hold less than 8.5%. Sample: PBMCs. Every receptor here comes from a young man in good health and CMV-seropositive. CDR3s include the opening cysteine and the closing phenylalanine or tryptophan. Fields, in order: clone size, V gene, J gene, D gene, CDR3 DNA, CDR3 protein. A D gene is named only where the DNA matches it firmly. Size is stated for part of the rows, as once, few or many counts, or as a class when the clone is expanded.

size: once
V: TRBV15
J: TRBJ2-2
D: NA
DNA: TGTGCCACCAGCTCCTGGGGGGGGACAAACACCGGGGAGCTGTTTTTT
CDR3: CATSSWGGTNTGELFF

size: NA
V: TRBV28
J: TRBJ2-5
D: TRBD2
DNA: TGTGCCAGCAGTTTCAATCCTAGCGGGAGGGCCGGAGAGACCCAGTACTTC
CDR3: CASSFNPSGRAGETQYF

size: NA
V: TRBV27
J: TRBJ1-4
D: NA
DNA: TGTGCCAGCAGTTTATCAGGGGGTAGGAATGAAAAACTGTTTTTT
CDR3: CASSLSGGRNEKLFF

size: NA
V: TRBV10-3
J: TRBJ2-3
D: TRBD2
DNA: TGTGCCATCAGAATGGGACTAGCGGGGGGAAGAGGTGGCACAGATACGCAGTATTTT
CDR3: CAIRMGLAGGRGGTDTQYF

size: NA
V: TRBV4-3
J: TRBJ2-1
D: TRBD1
DNA: TGCGCCAGCAGCCAATTCTTAGACAGGGGCAATGAGCAGTTCTTC
CDR3: CASSQFLDRGNEQFF

size: NA
V: TRBV7-2
J: TRBJ2-3
D: TRBD2
DNA: TGTGCCAGCAGCTTTACTAGCGGGGGGGCTACAGATACGCAGTATTTT
CDR3: CASSFTSGGATDTQYF

size: once
V: TRBV19
J: TRBJ2-2
D: TRBD1
DNA: TGTGCCAGTAGTATAGCTCGGGACAGGGGTCGAACCGGGGAGCTGTTTTTT
CDR3: CASSIARDRGRTGELFF

size: NA
V: TRBV27
J: TRBJ2-6
D: TRBD1
DNA: TGTGCCAGCAGACAGGGGGCCTCTGGGGCCAACGTCCTGACTTTC
CDR3: CASRQGASGANVLTF

size: NA
V: TRBV10-1
J: TRBJ2-7
D: NA
DNA: TGCGCCGTGCCCGAGCAGTACTTC
CDR3: CAVPEQYF

size: NA
V: TRBV7-9
J: TRBJ2-3
D: TRBD1
DNA: TGTGCCAGCAGCTCAAGACAGGGGCGTAGGACAGATACGCAGTATTTT
CDR3: CASSSRQGRRTDTQYF

size: NA
V: TRBV7-2
J: TRBJ2-6
D: NA
DNA: TGTGCCAGCAGCCCAGGGGGGGCCAACGTCCTGACTTTC
CDR3: CASSPGGANVLTF

size: NA
V: TRBV6-1
J: TRBJ1-4
D: NA
DNA: TGTGCCAGCAGCTGGACACAACACCTTGAAAAACTGTTTTTT
CDR3: CASSWTQHLEKLFF

size: NA
V: TRBV6-9
J: TRBJ1-5
D: NA
DNA: TGTGCCAGCAGTCGGACAATAGGGAATCAGCCCCAGCATTTT
CDR3: CASSRTIGNQPQHF

size: NA
V: TRBV6-5
J: TRBJ2-3
D: TRBD1
DNA: TGTGCCAGCAGTTCGCCAGGGACAGGGATATTAGCTACGCAGTATTTT
CDR3: CASSSPGTGILATQYF

size: NA
V: TRBV29-1
J: TRBJ1-2
D: NA
DNA: TGCAGCGTTGTAGGGCAGGGGATTGGTGGCTACACCTTC
CDR3: CSVVGQGIGGYTF

size: NA
V: TRBV7-8
J: TRBJ2-7
D: TRBD2
DNA: TGTGCCAGCAGCCCCGGGACTAGCGGGAGGGCCAGGGACGAGCAGTACTTC
CDR3: CASSPGTSGRARDEQYF

size: NA
V: TRBV5-1
J: TRBJ1-4
D: TRBD1
DNA: TGCGCCAGCAGCTTGGGACAGGGAGGCGAAAAACTGTTTTTT
CDR3: CASSLGQGGEKLFF

size: few
V: TRBV7-8
J: TRBJ1-1
D: NA
DNA: TGTGCCAGCAGCTTAGGGAAAGGACAGAGCGGAGGCACTGAAGCTTTCTTT
CDR3: CASSLGKGQSGGTEAFF

size: few
V: TRBV5-6
J: TRBJ2-1
D: TRBD2
DNA: TGTGCCAGCAGTTATCCCCGGGGGGGGCCCTACAATGAGCAGTTCTTC
CDR3: CASSYPRGGPYNEQFF

size: NA
V: TRBV9
J: TRBJ1-1
D: TRBD1
DNA: TGTGCCAGCAGCGTAGCCAGGGACAGGGGCACTGAAGCTTTCTTT
CDR3: CASSVARDRGTEAFF

size: NA
V: TRBV4-1
J: TRBJ2-1
D: NA
DNA: TGCGCCAGCAGCACCCGAACAACCCTAAATGGAGGTGAGCAGTTCTTC
CDR3: CASSTRTTLNGGEQFF

size: NA
V: TRBV30
J: TRBJ1-2
D: NA
DNA: TGTGCCTGGACCCGGGGGGCAGGCCTACGCTATGGCTACACCTTC
CDR3: CAWTRGAGLRYGYTF

size: NA
V: TRBV11-1
J: TRBJ2-7
D: TRBD2
DNA: TGTGCCAGCAGTACTGGACTAGCGTCCGTCTACGAGCAGTACTTC
CDR3: CASSTGLASVYEQYF

size: few
V: TRBV2
J: TRBJ2-7
D: NA
DNA: TGTGCCAGCAGTCCGAGCTCCTCCTCCTACGAGCAGTACTTC
CDR3: CASSPSSSSYEQYF

size: once
V: TRBV7-2
J: TRBJ2-1
D: NA
DNA: TGTGCCAGCAGTCGACTCAGGGCACTCTACAATGAGCAGTTCTTC
CDR3: CASSRLRALYNEQFF